This note documents a single TCR beta chain sequence. Germline V gene sequence: CDR1 MGHRA, CDR2 YSYEKL. The CDR3 covers 19 residues. V was pared by 1 base and J by 7 bases, with 17 bases of the junction left unmatched. This entry comes from a study of blood T cell repertoires in COVID-19. Study-wide context: Samples representing acute and convalescent COVID-19 were sourced from the United States, Italy and Spain.

Clones were read by immunoSEQ multiplex PCR, and TCRdb kept only the in-frame ones, dropping some. The repertoire consists of approximately 290,000 clones, with around nine tenths occurring once and the leading ten covering around 0.88%. The sequence was collected from a man between 25 and 39 years old with acute or convalescent COVID-19. The chain is built from TRBV4-1 and TRBJ2-1, with 9 bases that match TRBD2. Sequenced sample: peripheral blood. CDR3 DNA sequence: TGCGCCAGCAGCCAAGTTATCCTAGCGGGGCAGGTGTTTATGAATGAGCAGTTCTTC. Translated: CASSQVILAGQVFMNEQFF.